The clone carrying this T cell receptor beta chain was picked up a small number of times. Its antigen is as yet unknown. Of the isolated RNA, all was reverse transcribed, and so the sequenced material was expressed TCRB transcripts. Sequencing used immunoSEQ multiplex PCR; TCRdb keeps in-frame clones, though not all of them. The sample carries about 150,000 clones, around 9.3% recorded once. The record originates from a study of beta chain features in type 1 diabetes. General study points: Shorter templates might be favored by PCR, and equally so in patients and in controls.

The authors took one heparinised blood draw, averaging approximately 0.12 L, from each donor. This CDR3 is built from 18 residues. The germline V and J ends were trimmed by 4 bases and 1 base, with 22 bases remaining between them. Germline V gives CDR1 LNHDA, CDR2 SQIVND (reference sequence). The sample taken for sequencing was naive CD4+ T cells from blood. The TCR originated in a man between 18 and 29 years old in good health. This chain joins TRBV19 and TRBJ1-2; possible D gene TRBD1, 6 bases. CDR3 nucleotides: TGTGCCAGTAGTACCCGGACAGCTCAGGCCTACTTTAACTATGGCTACACCTTC. This gives the protein CASSTRTAQAYFNYGYTF.